This TCR beta chain stems from a study of T cells after yellow fever vaccination. Study details: Fractions of limited cellularity were prepared by means of SMART-Seq v4 Ultra Low Input.

The CDR3 spans 17 residues. Trimming took off 2 bases at V and 0 bases at J, with 16 bases between the two ends. CDR1 SGHKS and CDR2 YYEKEE come from the germline V gene (reference sequence). Each CDR3 protein gets one entry after TCRdb re-called the 5' RACE reads with MiXCR. This sample has a few hundred thousand distinct CDR3 sequences, with around 4.9% found just once. This clonotype was recorded many times. Its specificity is unknown. Findings of the study overall: Most primary-vaccination clones recurred post-booster (just under 98% CD4, 88% CD8). The secondary response was weaker but peaked faster, day 5 versus 15.

The chain links TRBV5-5 to TRBJ2-3, with D perhaps TRBD1 (6 bases). The origin of this receptor is a man younger than 35 who received the YFV17D yellow fever vaccine. Sequenced material: CD4+ T cells sorted from PBMCs, taken on the day of the yellow fever booster vaccination. The CDR3 loop reads CASSFRFQGHSTDTQYF. The CDR3 nucleotides are TGTGCCAGCAGCTTCCGTTTTCAGGGACACAGCACAGATACGCAGTATTTT.